This T cell receptor beta chain was retrieved from a study of OX40 agonist ivuxolimab in advanced cancers. Study-wide background: Patient treatment consisted of intravenous ivuxolimab administration every 2 weeks at 0.01 to 10 mg/kg. Dose-escalation patients had hepatocellular carcinoma, melanoma, renal cell or head and neck cancer.

Clones were sequenced by immunoSEQ multiplex PCR, and TCRdb holds only the in-frame ones, with some missing. This table holds roughly 70,000 clones, 80% to 90% found once. As to this clone: The antigen is undetermined.

General observations from the study: With doses of 0.1 to 3.0 mg/kg, CD4+ and CD8+ blood T cells had undergone clonal expansion by week 6.

This specimen consisted of CD4+ or CD8+ T cells sorted from blood, obtained in a trial of the OX40 agonist ivuxolimab. The sequence was obtained from an adult with an advanced solid tumor such as melanoma, head and neck, liver or kidney cancer.

In DNA form, the CDR3 reads TGTGCCAGCCAGACAGGGTCGATGGAAAAACTGTTTTTT. It codes for CASQTGSMEKLFF. The J gene is TRBJ1-4, the V gene TRBV28, with 7 bases aligning to TRBD1. The CDR3 runs to 13 residues. Germline CDR1 reads MDHEN; CDR2 reads SYDVKM. V shed 8 bases and J 8 bases; nucleotides not matched to a gene: 8. Complete variable domain (other parts from reference TRBV28 and TRBJ1-4): DVKVTQSSRYLVKRTGEKVFLECVQDMDHENMFWYRQDPGLGLRLIYFSYDVKMKEKGDIPEGYSVSREKKERFSLILESASTNQTSMYLCASQTGSMEKLFFGSGTQLSVL.